What follows are 20 T cell receptor beta chains derived from one specimen sequenced in a study of cytomegalovirus exposure and HLA in healthy donors. Primers: 60 Vbeta forward and 13 Jbeta reverse. Method: immunoSEQ multiplex PCR; TCRdb's copy keeps in-frame clones and lacks some. This table has about 180,000 clones, 77% appearing once. Sequencing was done on a sample of PBMCs. The origin of the receptors is a man younger than 30 in good health and CMV-seronegative.

This sequence joins TRBV13 and TRBJ2-5; 8 bases map to TRBD1. V shed 4 bases, J shed 1 base, and the junction held 11 bases outside the gene matches. This CDR3 spans 17 amino acids. Germline V CDR1 and CDR2: PRHDT, FYEKMQ (reference sequence). The DNA for the CDR3 is TGTGCCAGCAGCTACCAAAGGGACAGGCCGAGCCAAGAGACCCAGTACTTC. It is translated as CASSYQRDRPSQETQYF.

The chain couples TRBV19 to TRBJ2-7; TRBD1 matches 9 bases. Germline V lookup: CDR1 LNHDA, CDR2 SQIVND (reference sequence). Trimming at V came to 5 bases and at J to 0 bases, leaving 5 bases not matched to a gene. This CDR3 has 15 amino acids. DNA of the CDR3: TGTGCCAGTAGTCCAGGGACAGGGAGCTCCTACGAGCAGTACTTC. Protein product: CASSPGTGSSYEQYF.

This clone was counted between two and nine times. The gene calls are TRBV6-4 and TRBJ2-6; possibly TRBD2 for D (6 bases). The CDR3 is 15 residues long. Trimming stripped 4 bases from V and 3 bases from J, with 10 bases between. Germline CDR1 is MRHNA and CDR2 is SNTAGT. The CDR3 region is CASSAGLYGANVLTF. The DNA for the CDR3 is TGTGCCAGCAGTGCGGGACTGTATGGGGCCAACGTCCTGACTTTC.

J is TRBJ2-7 and V is TRBV5-6, with D maybe TRBD1 (6 bases). The CDR3 is 17 residues long. The V gene lost 0 bases and the J gene lost 2 bases, with 18 bases spanning the gap. Per the germline V gene, CDR1 is SGHDT and CDR2 is YYEEEE. The DNA for the CDR3 is TGTGCCAGCAGCTTGGCCCCCTTTATTGAGGGGGCCTACGAGCAGTACTTC. It encodes CASSLAPFIEGAYEQYF.

This clone is a singleton in its sample. This chain links TRBV4-1 with TRBJ2-7, with D possibly being TRBD2 (6 bases). V was pared by 4 bases and J by 3 bases, with 19 bases between. The CDR3 spans 16 residues. Per germline, CDR1 MGHRA and CDR2 YSYEKL. The DNA for the CDR3 is TGCGCCAGCAGCCCCCCAGGGACTCCAGGAGGCTACGAGCAGTACTTC. Amino acids: CASSPPGTPGGYEQYF.

The chain employs TRBV9 and TRBJ2-5, with D perhaps matching TRBD2 (5 bases). V lost 0 bases, J lost 7 bases, and 13 bases lay in between. The CDR3 consists of 14 residues. The germline V gene has CDR1 SGDLS and CDR2 YYNGEE. CDR3 in amino acids: CASSVGTARRTQYF. CDR3 sequence (DNA): TGTGCCAGCAGCGTAGGGACTGCGCGAAGGACCCAGTACTTC.

The V gene is TRBV7-3, the J gene TRBJ1-4; D remains ambiguous. In germline, CDR1 is SGHTA, CDR2 FQGTGA. The CDR3 covers 16 residues. The V gene lost 5 bases and the J gene lost 7 bases, with 20 bases spanning the gap. The CDR3 DNA reads TGTGCCAGCAGCCTACATGGACCCGGGAGCGCTGAAAAACTGTTTTTT. Translated, it gives CASSLHGPGSAEKLFF.

The chain has TRBV2 and TRBJ2-2; D is perhaps TRBD1 (6 bases). The germline V gene encodes CDR1 SNHLY and CDR2 FYNNEI. V shed 6 bases and J shed 3 bases, with 14 bases lying between them. The CDR3 loop spans 15 amino acids. This CDR3 reads CASSPDRPHTGELFF. The CDR3 nucleotides read TGTGCCAGCAGCCCAGACAGGCCCCACACCGGGGAGCTGTTTTTT. Together with reference TRBV2 and TRBJ2-2, the CDR3 gives the full variable domain: EPEVTQTPSHQVTQMGQEVILRCVPISNHLYFYWYRQILGQKVEFLVSFYNNEISEKSEIFDDQFSVERPDGSNFTLKIRSTKLEDSAMYFCASSPDRPHTGELFFGEGSRLTVL.

This clone was counted a few times. CDR3 DNA: TGCAGCGTCAGTAGCGGGTTACCCTACGAGCAGTACTTC. Protein sequence: CSVSSGLPYEQYF. The chain carries TRBV29-1 and TRBJ2-7; TRBD2 agrees at 7 bases. The germline gives CDR1 SQVTM, CDR2 ANQGSEA. This CDR3 region has 13 residues. J was trimmed by 2 bases and V by 6 bases; bases with no gene match: 7.

This chain joins TRBV6-5 and TRBJ1-1; perhaps TRBD1 as D (6 bases). CDR3 size: 14 residues. Per germline, CDR1 MNHEY and CDR2 SVGAGI. Trimming stripped 2 bases from V and 6 bases from J, with 13 bases between. CDR3 amino acids: CASSYDRGSPEAFF. The CDR3 DNA reads TGTGCCAGCAGTTACGATAGGGGGAGTCCTGAAGCTTTCTTT.

The J gene is TRBJ2-2, the V gene TRBV12-2; TRBD2 is the table's D call and was not checked against the DNA. TRBV12-2 is labeled a pseudogene. The CDR3 is 18 residues long. The CDR3 spells CASRFTGTSGHQTGELFF. CDR3 nucleotides: TGTGCAAGTCGCTTCACCGGGACTAGCGGGCACCAAACGGGGGAGCTGTTTTTT.

V gene TRBV11-2 combines with J gene TRBJ2-2; weak D call: TRBD2 (5 bases). Between the trimmed V and J ends, which lost 3 bases and 1 base, there was a span of 15 bases. Germline lookup yields CDR1 SGHAT and CDR2 FQNNGV. The CDR3 consists of 17 residues. For the CDR3, the DNA is TGTGCCAGCAGCTTTACGGCGGGCGGGTGGAACACCGGGGAGCTGTTTTTT. It codes for CASSFTAGGWNTGELFF.

This chain links TRBV27 with TRBJ1-2; TRBD1 aligns across 8 bases. With 5 bases clipped from V and 4 bases from J, the junction kept 9 bases outside the gene matches. The CDR3 sequence is 15 residues long. Germline CDR1 MNHEY, CDR2 SMNVEV (reference sequence). CDR3 DNA sequence: TGTGCCAGCAGTACCCACAGGGGGGCCAGCTATGGCTACACCTTC. It is translated as CASSTHRGASYGYTF.

The chain joins TRBV2 to TRBJ2-2; 9 nucleotides align to TRBD1. V dropped 6 bases and J dropped 7; count of bases not matched to a gene: 9. Germline assignment: CDR1 SNHLY and CDR2 FYNNEI. The CDR3 contains 15 residues. The CDR3 sequence is CASRPDRGKGGELFF. In nucleotides, the CDR3 is TGTGCCAGCAGGCCCGACAGGGGGAAGGGCGGGGAGCTGTTTTTT.

The chain joins TRBV30 to TRBJ1-4, with 9 positions matching TRBD1. Germline CDR1 reads GTSNPN; CDR2 reads SVGIG (reference sequence). The trim removed 2 bases at V and 10 bases at J, leaving 8 bases unmatched. The CDR3 runs to 14 residues. DNA of the CDR3: TGTGCCTGGAGTCCCTGGGACAGGGAGGGAAAACTGTTTTTT. Amino acid sequence: CAWSPWDREGKLFF.

This chain joins TRBV7-9 and TRBJ2-5; TRBD2 matches at 11 bases. Germline CDR1 and CDR2: SEHNR and FQNEAQ (reference sequence). This CDR3 region has 16 residues. Trimming removed 4 bases from V and 0 bases from J; junction bases left unmatched: 4. DNA for the CDR3: TGTGCCAGCAGCTCACCGGGACTAGCGGACCAAGAGACCCAGTACTTC. Translated, it gives CASSSPGLADQETQYF.

A remark on this clone: Other DNA sequences from this sample encode an identical CDR3 as well. The V gene is TRBV7-9, the J gene TRBJ1-2, with D hard to call. This CDR3 has 12 amino acids. Germline V gives CDR1 SEHNR, CDR2 FQNEAQ (reference sequence). The V gene lost 0 bases and the J gene lost 12 bases, with 11 bases spanning the gap. The CDR3 nucleotides are TGTGCCAGCAGCTTAGCGCAGGTGGGCGACACCTTC. This codes for CASSLAQVGDTF. Combining the CDR3 with reference TRBV7-9 and TRBJ1-2 gives the whole variable domain DTGVSQNPRHKITKRGQNVTFRCDPISEHNRLYWYRQTLGQGPEFLTYFQNEAQLEKSRLLSDRFSAERPKGSFSTLEIQRTEQGDSAMYLCASSLAQVGDTFGSGTRLTVV.

The chain recombines TRBV5-6 with TRBJ2-2, with 9 nucleotides matching TRBD1. Trimming at V came to 4 bases and at J to 6 bases, leaving 4 bases not matched to a gene. Germline V gene data show CDR1 as SGHDT and CDR2 as YYEEEE. The CDR3 spans 14 residues. The CDR3 nucleotides are TGTGCCAGCAGCCGGACAGGGGACGCCGGGGAGCTGTTTTTT. Translated: CASSRTGDAGELFF.

The rearrangement uses TRBV2 and TRBJ2-2, with D perhaps matching TRBD1 (5 bases). The CDR3 has 14 amino acids. The germline V gene has CDR1 SNHLY and CDR2 FYNNEI. Deletions cut 5 bases from V and 0 bases from J, with 7 bases between. CDR3 residues: CASSKDTNTGELFF. The CDR3 DNA follows: TGTGCCAGCAGTAAGGACACGAACACCGGGGAGCTGTTTTTT. Together with reference TRBV2 and TRBJ2-2, the CDR3 gives the full variable domain: EPEVTQTPSHQVTQMGQEVILRCVPISNHLYFYWYRQILGQKVEFLVSFYNNEISEKSEIFDDQFSVERPDGSNFTLKIRSTKLEDSAMYFCASSKDTNTGELFFGEGSRLTVL.

V and J are TRBV6-5 and TRBJ2-5, with 11 bases that match TRBD1. V shed 3 bases, J shed 1 base, and the junction held 4 bases outside the gene matches. The CDR3 totals 16 residues. From germline, CDR1 is MNHEY and CDR2 SVGAGI. As DNA, the CDR3 is TGTGCCAGCAGTTATTGGACAGGGGGCTCCCAAGAGACCCAGTACTTC. Amino acid sequence: CASSYWTGGSQETQYF.